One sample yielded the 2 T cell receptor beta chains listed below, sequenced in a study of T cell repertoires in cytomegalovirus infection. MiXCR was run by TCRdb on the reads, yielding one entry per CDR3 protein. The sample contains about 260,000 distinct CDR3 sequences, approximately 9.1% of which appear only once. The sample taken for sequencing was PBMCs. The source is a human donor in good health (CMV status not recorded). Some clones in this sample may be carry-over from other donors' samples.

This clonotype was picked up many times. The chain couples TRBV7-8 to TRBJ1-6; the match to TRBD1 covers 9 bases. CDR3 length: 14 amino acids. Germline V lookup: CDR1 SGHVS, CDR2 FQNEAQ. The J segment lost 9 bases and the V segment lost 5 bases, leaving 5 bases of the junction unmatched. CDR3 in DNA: TGTGCCAGCAGCGGAACAGGGGGCTCTTCACCCCTCCACTTT. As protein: CASSGTGGSSPLHF.

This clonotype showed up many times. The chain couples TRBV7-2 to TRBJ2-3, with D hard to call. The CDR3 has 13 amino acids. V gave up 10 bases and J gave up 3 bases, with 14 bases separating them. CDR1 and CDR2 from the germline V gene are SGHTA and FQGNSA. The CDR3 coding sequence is TGTGCCATCATATTCGCGCCAACAGATACGCAGTATTTT. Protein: CAIIFAPTDTQYF. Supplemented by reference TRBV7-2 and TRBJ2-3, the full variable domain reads GAGVSQSPSNKVTEKGKDVELRCDPISGHTALYWYRQSLGQGLEFLIYFQGNSAPDKSGLPSDRFSAERTGGSVSTLTIQRTQQEDSAVYLCAIIFAPTDTQYFGPGTRLTVL.